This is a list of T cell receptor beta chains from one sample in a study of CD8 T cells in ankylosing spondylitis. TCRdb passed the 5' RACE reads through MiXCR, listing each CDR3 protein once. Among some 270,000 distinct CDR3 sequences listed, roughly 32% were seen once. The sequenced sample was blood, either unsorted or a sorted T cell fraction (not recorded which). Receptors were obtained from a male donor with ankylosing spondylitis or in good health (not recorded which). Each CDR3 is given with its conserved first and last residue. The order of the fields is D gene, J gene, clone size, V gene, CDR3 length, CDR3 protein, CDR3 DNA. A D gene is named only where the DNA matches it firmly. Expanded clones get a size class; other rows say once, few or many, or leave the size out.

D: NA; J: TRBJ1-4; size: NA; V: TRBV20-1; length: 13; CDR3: CSASLGPGEKLFF; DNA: TGCAGTGCTAGTCTGGGACCTGGTGAAAAACTGTTTTTT
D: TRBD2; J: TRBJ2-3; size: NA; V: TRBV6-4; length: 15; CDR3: CASSAYSGGADTQYF; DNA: TGTGCCAGCAGTGCCTATAGCGGGGGAGCAGATACGCAGTATTTT
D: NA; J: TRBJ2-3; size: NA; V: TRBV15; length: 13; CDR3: CATSALLRDTQYF; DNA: TGTGCCACCAGCGCCCTGCTTAGGGATACGCAGTATTTT
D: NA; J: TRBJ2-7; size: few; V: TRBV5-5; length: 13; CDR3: CASSRQVVYEQYF; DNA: TGTGCCAGCAGCCGACAGGTGGTATACGAGCAGTACTTC
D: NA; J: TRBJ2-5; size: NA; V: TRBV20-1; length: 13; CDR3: CSASVRTKETQYF; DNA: TGCAGTGCTAGCGTTCGGACTAAAGAGACCCAGTACTTC
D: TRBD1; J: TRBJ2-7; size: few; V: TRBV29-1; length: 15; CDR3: CSVHIADRGTYEQYF; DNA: TGCAGCGTCCATATTGCGGACAGGGGAACCTACGAGCAGTACTTC
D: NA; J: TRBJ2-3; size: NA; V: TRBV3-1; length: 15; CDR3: CASSHLAVGTDTQYF; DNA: TGTGCCAGCAGCCATTTAGCGGTCGGCACAGATACGCAGTATTTT
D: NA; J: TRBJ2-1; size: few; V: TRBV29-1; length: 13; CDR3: CSVPSEGRVEQFF; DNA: TGCAGCGTACCCTCAGAAGGGAGAGTGGAGCAGTTCTTC
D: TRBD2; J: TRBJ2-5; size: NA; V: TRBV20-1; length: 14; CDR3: CSARVVGGGETQYF; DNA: TGCAGTGCTAGAGTAGTGGGGGGGGGAGAGACCCAGTACTTC
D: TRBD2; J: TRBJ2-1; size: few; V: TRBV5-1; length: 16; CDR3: CASSLFGSGGNNEQFF; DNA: TGCGCCAGCAGCTTGTTTGGTAGCGGGGGCAACAATGAGCAGTTCTTC
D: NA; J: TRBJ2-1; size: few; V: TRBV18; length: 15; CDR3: CASSPVPSSYNEQFF; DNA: TGTGCCAGCTCACCAGTTCCCTCATCCTACAATGAGCAGTTCTTC
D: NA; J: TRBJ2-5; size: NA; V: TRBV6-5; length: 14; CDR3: CASSYTAAQETQYF; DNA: TGTGCCAGCAGTTACACGGCAGCTCAAGAGACCCAGTACTTC
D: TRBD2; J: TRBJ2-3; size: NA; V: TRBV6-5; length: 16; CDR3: CASSYYGGGPTDTQYF; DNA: TGTGCCAGCAGTTACTATGGCGGGGGGCCCACAGATACGCAGTATTTT
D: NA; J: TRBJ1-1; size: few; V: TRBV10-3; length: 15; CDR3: CAIRTTDGRGAEAFF; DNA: TGTGCCATCAGGACCACGGACGGCCGAGGGGCTGAAGCTTTCTTT
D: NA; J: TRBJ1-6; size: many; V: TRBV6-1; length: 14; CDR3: CASSIQGSDSPLHF; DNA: TGTGCCAGCAGCATACAGGGATCGGATTCACCCCTCCACTTT
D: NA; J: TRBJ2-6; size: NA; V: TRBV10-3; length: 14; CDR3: CAISGGAGANVLTF; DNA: TGTGCCATCAGTGGAGGGGCTGGGGCCAACGTCCTGACTTTC
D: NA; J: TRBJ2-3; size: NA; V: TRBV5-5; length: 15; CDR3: CASSLGSSGGDTQYF; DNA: TGTGCCAGCAGCTTGGGTAGCTCCGGGGGAGATACGCAGTATTTT
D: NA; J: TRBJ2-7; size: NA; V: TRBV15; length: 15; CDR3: CATSRATDGPYEQYF; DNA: TGTGCCACCAGCAGAGCAACCGACGGCCCCTACGAGCAGTACTTC
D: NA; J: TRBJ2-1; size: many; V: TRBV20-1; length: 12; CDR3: CSARDSPGGQFF; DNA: TGCAGTGCTAGGGACAGTCCTGGGGGGCAGTTCTTC
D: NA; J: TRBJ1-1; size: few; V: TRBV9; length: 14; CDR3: CASSVGRVVTEAFF; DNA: TGTGCCAGCAGCGTAGGCAGGGTAGTTACTGAAGCTTTCTTT
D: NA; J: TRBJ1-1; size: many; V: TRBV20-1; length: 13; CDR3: CSARDQRVGGAFF; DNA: TGCAGTGCTAGAGATCAGAGGGTTGGTGGAGCTTTCTTT
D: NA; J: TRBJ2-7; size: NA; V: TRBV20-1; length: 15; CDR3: CSAGLGQRTSYEQYF; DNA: TGCAGTGCTGGCCTCGGACAGAGGACTTCCTACGAGCAGTACTTC
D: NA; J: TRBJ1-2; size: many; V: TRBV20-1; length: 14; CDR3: CSAPRGDSNYGYTF; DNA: TGCAGTGCTCCCCGGGGGGATTCTAACTATGGCTACACCTTC
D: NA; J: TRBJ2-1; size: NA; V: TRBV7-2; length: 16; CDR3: CASSLVVGPQSYEQFF; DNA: TGTGCCAGCAGCTTAGTGGTGGGACCCCAGAGTTATGAGCAGTTCTTC
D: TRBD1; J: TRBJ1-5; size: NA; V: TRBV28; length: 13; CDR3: CASGTGSNQPQHF; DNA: TGTGCCAGCGGGACAGGGAGTAATCAGCCCCAGCATTTT
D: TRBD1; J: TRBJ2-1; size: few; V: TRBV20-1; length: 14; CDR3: CSAKTGGSYNEQFF; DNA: TGCAGTGCTAAGACAGGGGGCTCCTACAATGAGCAGTTCTTC
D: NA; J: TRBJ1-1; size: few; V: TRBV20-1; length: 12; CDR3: CSVPQGDTEAFF; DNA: TGCAGTGTTCCACAGGGCGACACTGAAGCTTTCTTT
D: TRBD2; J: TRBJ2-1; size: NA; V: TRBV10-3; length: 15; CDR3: CAIGTSGGPYNEQFF; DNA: TGTGCCATCGGGACTAGCGGGGGGCCTTACAATGAGCAGTTCTTC
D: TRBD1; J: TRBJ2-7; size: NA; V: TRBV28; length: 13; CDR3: CASNWDRAYEQYF; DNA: TGTGCCAGCAACTGGGACAGGGCCTACGAGCAGTACTTC
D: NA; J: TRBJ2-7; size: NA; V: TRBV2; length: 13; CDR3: CASRGTPSYEQYF; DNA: TGTGCCAGCAGAGGGACACCCTCCTACGAGCAGTACTTC
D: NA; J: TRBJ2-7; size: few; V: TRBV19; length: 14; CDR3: CASSIRTGSYEQYF; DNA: TGTGCCAGTAGTATCCGTACAGGGTCCTACGAGCAGTACTTC
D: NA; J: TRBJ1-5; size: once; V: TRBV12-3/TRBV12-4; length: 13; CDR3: CASRKWPNQPQHF; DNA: TGTGCCAGCAGGAAATGGCCCAATCAGCCCCAGCATTTT
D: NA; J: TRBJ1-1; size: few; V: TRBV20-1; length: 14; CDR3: CSATHRIMNTEAFF; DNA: TGCAGTGCAACCCATCGGATAATGAACACTGAAGCTTTCTTT
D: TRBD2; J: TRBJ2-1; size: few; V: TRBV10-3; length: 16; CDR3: CAISDPAGGPRDEQFF; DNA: TGTGCCATCAGTGACCCAGCGGGGGGGCCTAGGGATGAGCAGTTCTTC
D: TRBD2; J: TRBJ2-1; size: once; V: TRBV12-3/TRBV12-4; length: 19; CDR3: CAISLRTSGGAGHPSEQFF; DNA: TGTGCCATCAGTTTAAGGACTAGCGGGGGGGCCGGCCACCCAAGCGAGCAGTTCTTC
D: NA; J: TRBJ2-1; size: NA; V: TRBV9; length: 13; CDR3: CASSDEVNNEQFF; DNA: TGTGCCAGCAGCGACGAGGTAAACAATGAGCAGTTCTTC
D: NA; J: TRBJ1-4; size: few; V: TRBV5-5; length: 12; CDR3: CASSQPGEKLFF; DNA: TGTGCCAGCAGCCAGCCGGGAGAAAAACTGTTTTTT
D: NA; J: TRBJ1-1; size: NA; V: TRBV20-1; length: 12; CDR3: CSARLGDTEAFF; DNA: TGCAGTGCTAGACTCGGGGACACTGAAGCTTTCTTT
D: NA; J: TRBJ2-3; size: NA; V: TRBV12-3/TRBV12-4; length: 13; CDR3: CASSFWAEDTQYF; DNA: TGTGCCAGCAGTTTTTGGGCCGAGGATACGCAGTATTTT
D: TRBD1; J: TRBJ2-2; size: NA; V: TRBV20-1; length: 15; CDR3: CSARDHRGHVGELFF; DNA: TGCAGTGCTAGAGATCACAGGGGGCATGTCGGGGAGCTGTTTTTT
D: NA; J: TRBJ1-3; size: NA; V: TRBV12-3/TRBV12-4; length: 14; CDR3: CASPPLGSGNTIYF; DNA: TGTGCCAGCCCACCTCTTGGGTCTGGAAACACCATATATTTT
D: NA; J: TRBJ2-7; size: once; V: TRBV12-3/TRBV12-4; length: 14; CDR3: CASTPRGSPYEQYF; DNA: TGTGCCAGCACCCCGAGGGGGAGCCCCTACGAGCAGTACTTC
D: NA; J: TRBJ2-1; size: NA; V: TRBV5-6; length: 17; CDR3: CASSLSFWTATYNEQFF; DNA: TGTGCCAGCAGCTTGAGCTTTTGGACCGCAACCTACAATGAGCAGTTCTTC
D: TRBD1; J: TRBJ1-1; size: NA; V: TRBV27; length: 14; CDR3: CASSFGTGIAEAFF; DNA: TGTGCCAGCAGTTTCGGGACAGGGATCGCTGAAGCTTTCTTT
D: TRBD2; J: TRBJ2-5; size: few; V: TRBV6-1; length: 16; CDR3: CASSPPGLAGRETQYF; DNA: TGTGCCAGCAGCCCACCAGGGCTAGCGGGGAGGGAGACCCAGTACTTC
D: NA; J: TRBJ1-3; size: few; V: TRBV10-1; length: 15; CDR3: CASSVARTARNTIYF; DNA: TGCGCCAGCAGTGTGGCCCGGACAGCCCGAAACACCATATATTTT
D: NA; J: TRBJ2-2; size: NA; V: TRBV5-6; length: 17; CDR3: CASSLAHERENTGELFF; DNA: TGTGCCAGCAGCTTGGCCCATGAGAGGGAGAACACCGGGGAGCTGTTTTTT
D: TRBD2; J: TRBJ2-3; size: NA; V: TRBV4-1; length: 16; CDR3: CASSQLIASGVDTQYF; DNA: TGCGCCAGCAGCCAGCTCATCGCTAGCGGGGTAGATACGCAGTATTTT
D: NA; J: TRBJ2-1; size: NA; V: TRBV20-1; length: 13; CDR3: CSARWWVAHEQFF; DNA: TGCAGTGCTAGATGGTGGGTTGCACATGAGCAGTTCTTC
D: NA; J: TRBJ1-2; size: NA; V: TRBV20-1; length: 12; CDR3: CSASKGSGGYTF; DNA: TGCAGTGCTAGCAAGGGGTCCGGTGGCTACACCTTC
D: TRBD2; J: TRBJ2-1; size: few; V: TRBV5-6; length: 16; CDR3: CASRFLTGGAYNEQFF; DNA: TGTGCCAGCAGGTTCTTAACCGGGGGGGCCTACAATGAGCAGTTCTTC